The sequence of this T cell receptor beta chain was determined in a study of blood T cells in healthy people across ages. This CDR3 contains 12 residues. V shed 7 bases and J shed 3 bases, with 10 bases lying between them. Germline lookup yields CDR1 SQVTM and CDR2 ANQGSEA. It was with a sample-barcoded 5' primer and a J-beta primer mix that a second PCR of about 7 to 12 cycles was run. In TCRdb, the 5' RACE reads were re-called with MiXCR into one record per CDR3 protein. The sample lists roughly 680,000 distinct CDR3 sequences; approximately 52% were seen once. Sequences were obtained from blood. V usage is TRBV29-1 and J usage is TRBJ2-1, with D maybe TRBD2 (5 bases). This receptor was taken from an elderly woman in good health. CDR3 sequence (DNA): TGCAGCGGACTAATTAACTACAATGAGCAGTTCTTC. It specifies CSGLINYNEQFF.